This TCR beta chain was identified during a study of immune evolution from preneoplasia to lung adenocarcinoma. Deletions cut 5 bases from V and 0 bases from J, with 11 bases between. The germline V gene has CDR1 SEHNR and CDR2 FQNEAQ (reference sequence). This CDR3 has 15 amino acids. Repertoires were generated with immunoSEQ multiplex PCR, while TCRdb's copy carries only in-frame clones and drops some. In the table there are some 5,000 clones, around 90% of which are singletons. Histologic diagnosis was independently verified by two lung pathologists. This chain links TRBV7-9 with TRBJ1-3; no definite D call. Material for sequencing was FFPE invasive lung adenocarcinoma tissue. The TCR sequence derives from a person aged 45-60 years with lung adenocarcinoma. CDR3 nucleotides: TGTGCCAGCAGCCCTGATCAATCCTCTGGAAACACCATATATTTT. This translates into CASSPDQSSGNTIYF.